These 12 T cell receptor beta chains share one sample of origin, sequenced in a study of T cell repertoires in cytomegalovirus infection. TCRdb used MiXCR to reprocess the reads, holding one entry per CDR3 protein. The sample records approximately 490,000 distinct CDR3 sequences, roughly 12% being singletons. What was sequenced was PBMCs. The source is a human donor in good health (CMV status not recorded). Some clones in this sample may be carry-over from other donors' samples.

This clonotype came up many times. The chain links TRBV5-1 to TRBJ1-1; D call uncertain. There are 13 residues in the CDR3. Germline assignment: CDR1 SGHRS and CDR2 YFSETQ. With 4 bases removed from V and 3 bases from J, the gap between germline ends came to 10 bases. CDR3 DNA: TGCGCCAGCAGCCCCCTTTTGGACACTGAAGCTTTCTTT. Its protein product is CASSPLLDTEAFF. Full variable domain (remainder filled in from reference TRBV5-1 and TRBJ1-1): KAGVTQTPRYLIKTRGQQVTLSCSPISGHRSVSWYQQTPGQGLQFLFEYFSETQRNKGNFPGRFSGRQFSNSRSEMNVSTLELGDSALYLCASSPLLDTEAFFGQGTRLTVV.

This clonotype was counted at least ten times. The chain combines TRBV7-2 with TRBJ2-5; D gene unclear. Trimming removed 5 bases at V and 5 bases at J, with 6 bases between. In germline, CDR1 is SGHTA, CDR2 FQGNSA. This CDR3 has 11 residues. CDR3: CASSKAETQYF. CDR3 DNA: TGTGCCAGCAGCAAAGCGGAGACCCAGTACTTC.

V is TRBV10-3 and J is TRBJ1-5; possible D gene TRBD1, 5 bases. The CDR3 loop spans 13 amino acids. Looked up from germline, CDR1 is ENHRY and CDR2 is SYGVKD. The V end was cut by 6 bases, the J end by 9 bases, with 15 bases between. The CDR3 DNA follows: TGTGCCATCAGGGCCCAGGGAGCGGGGCCCCAGCATTTT. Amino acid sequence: CAIRAQGAGPQHF.

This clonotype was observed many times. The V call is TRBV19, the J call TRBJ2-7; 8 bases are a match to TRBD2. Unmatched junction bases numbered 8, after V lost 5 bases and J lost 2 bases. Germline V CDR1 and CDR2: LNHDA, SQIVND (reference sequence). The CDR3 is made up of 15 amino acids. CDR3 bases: TGTGCCAGTAGTGGAGCGGGGGCAGGGCCCTACGAGCAGTACTTC. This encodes CASSGAGAGPYEQYF.

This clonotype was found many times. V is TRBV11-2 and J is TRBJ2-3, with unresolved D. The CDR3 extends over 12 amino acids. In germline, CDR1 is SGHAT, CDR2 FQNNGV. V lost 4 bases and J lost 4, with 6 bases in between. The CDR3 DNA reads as TGTGCCAGCAGCTCCGTCGCAGATACGCAGTATTTT. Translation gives CASSSVADTQYF.

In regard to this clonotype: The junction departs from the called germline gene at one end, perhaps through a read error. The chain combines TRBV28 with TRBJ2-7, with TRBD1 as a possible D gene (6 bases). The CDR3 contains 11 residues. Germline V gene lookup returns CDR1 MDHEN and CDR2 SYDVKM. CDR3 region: CQPQGTYEQHF. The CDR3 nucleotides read TGTCAACCCCAGGGGACCTACGAGCAGCACTTC.

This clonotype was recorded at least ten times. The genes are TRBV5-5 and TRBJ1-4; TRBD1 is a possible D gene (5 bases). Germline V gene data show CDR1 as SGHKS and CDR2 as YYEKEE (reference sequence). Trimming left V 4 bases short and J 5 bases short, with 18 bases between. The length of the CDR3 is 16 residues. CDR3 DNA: TGTGCCAGCAGCCCCACGTTTGGGAGGGGCAATGAAAAACTGTTTTTT. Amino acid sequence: CASSPTFGRGNEKLFF.

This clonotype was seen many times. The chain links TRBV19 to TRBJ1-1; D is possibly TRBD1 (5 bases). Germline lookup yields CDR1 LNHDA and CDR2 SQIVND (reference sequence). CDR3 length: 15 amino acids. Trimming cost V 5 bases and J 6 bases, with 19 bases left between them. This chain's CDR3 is CASSPSIYGASEAFF. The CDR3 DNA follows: TGTGCCAGTAGTCCCTCGATTTACGGGGCCTCTGAAGCTTTCTTT.

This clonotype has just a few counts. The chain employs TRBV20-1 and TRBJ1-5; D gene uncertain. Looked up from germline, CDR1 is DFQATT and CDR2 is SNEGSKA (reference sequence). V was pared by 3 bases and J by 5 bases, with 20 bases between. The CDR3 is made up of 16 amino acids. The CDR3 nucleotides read TGCAGTGCTAGTAGATTCTTTTTAACGGGTGATCAGCCCCAGCATTTT. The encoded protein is CSASRFFLTGDQPQHF.

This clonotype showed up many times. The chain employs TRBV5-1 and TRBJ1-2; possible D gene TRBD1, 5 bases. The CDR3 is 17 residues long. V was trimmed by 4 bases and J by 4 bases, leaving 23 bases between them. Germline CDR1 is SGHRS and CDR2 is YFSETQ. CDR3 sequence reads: CASSLSLTDRTTYGYTF. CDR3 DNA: TGCGCCAGCAGCCTCTCCCTTACCGACAGAACAACCTATGGCTACACCTTC.

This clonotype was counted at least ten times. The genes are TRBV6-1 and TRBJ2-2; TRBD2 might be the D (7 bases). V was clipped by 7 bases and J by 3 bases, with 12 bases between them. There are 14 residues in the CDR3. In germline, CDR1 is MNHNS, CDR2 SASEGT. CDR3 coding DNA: TGTGCCAGCATGCCGGGGGGCTACACCGGGGAGCTGTTTTTT. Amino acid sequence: CASMPGGYTGELFF.

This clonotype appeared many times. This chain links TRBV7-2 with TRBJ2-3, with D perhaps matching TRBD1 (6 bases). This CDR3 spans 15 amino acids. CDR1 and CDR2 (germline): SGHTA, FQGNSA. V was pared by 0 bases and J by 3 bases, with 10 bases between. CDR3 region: CASSLAVRGTDTQYF. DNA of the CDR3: TGTGCCAGCAGCTTAGCGGTCAGGGGAACAGATACGCAGTATTTT.